This TCR beta chain was sequenced for a study of shared clonotypes between healthy human individuals. Broader study findings: Generation of non-shared clonotypes was less probable than generation of clonotypes shared by all four donors.

TCRdb's copy holds only in-frame clones and misses some; the assay was immunoSEQ multiplex PCR. The table includes 850,000 to 1,100,000 clones, approximately 75% detected once. Comments on this clone: Its target is unknown.

Losses at the gene ends were 0 bases for V and 9 bases for J; bases not matched to a gene: 5. There are 14 residues in the CDR3. Germline assignment: CDR1 SGHRS and CDR2 YFSETQ. This sequence originates from a man aged 18-30 years in good health. Some clones in this sample may be carry-over from other donors' samples. The sequencing sample was made of memory CD4+ T cells from PBMCs. This sample's subset: CD45RA-negative fraction. This rearrangement joins TRBV5-1 to TRBJ2-1; 8 nucleotides align to TRBD2. CDR3 sequence reads: CASSLAGGRSEQFF. The CDR3 bases are TGCGCCAGCAGCTTGGCGGGCGGGAGGTCTGAGCAGTTCTTC.